The 10 T cell receptor beta chains given below trace back to one sample, sequenced in a study of T cells in localized non-small cell lung cancer (TCRdb year 2020). Libraries were built with the immunoSEQ multiplex PCR assay. Here the immuneACCESS table is served through TCRdb, limited to in-frame sequences with V and J called. Missing clones are a known gap in these copies; in checked studies unresolved V genes cover under half, and the rest lacks a known reason. The sample profile shows 24,000 or so clones; 86% of them were found once. The ten biggest clones cover less than 15% of the sample. The sample here was peripheral blood, taken before any cancer treatment. These receptors all stem from an older female donor with stage I lung adenocarcinoma.

V gene TRBV5-5 combines with J gene TRBJ1-5; D might be TRBD1 (6 bases). V lost 4 bases to trimming and J lost 0 bases, with 17 bases between them. CDR1 and CDR2 from the germline V gene are SGHKS and YYEKEE (reference sequence). There are 17 residues in the CDR3. CDR3 amino acids: CASSPGHGSYSNQPQHF. The CDR3 DNA reads TGTGCCAGCAGCCCGGGACACGGTTCTTATAGCAATCAGCCCCAGCATTTT.

The count of this clone is one. The genes are TRBV30 and TRBJ2-7; 8 bases align to TRBD2. The V and J ends lost 1 base and 2 bases, in that order; junction bases with no gene match: 10. The CDR3 is made up of 16 amino acids. Germline V gene lookup returns CDR1 GTSNPN and CDR2 SVGIG (reference sequence). The CDR3 DNA is TGTGCCTGGAGTGCCCGGGGGGGCGCAAGCCCCTACGAGCAGTACTTC. The encoded protein is CAWSARGGASPYEQYF.

Only a few counts were recorded for this clone. J is TRBJ1-1 and V is TRBV11-2, with 8 bases aligning to TRBD1. Germline CDR1 reads SGHAT; CDR2 reads FQNNGV. J gave up 5 bases and V 4 bases, and 3 bases lay outside the gene matches. The CDR3 is 13 residues long. CDR3 loop: CASSSQGATEAFF. The CDR3 DNA reads TGTGCCAGCAGCTCCCAGGGGGCGACTGAAGCTTTCTTT.

The rearrangement links TRBV14 to TRBJ1-1, with TRBD1 as a possible D gene (5 bases). Trimming took 0 bases from V and 5 from J, leaving 13 bases between them. CDR1 is SGHDN and CDR2 is FVKESK in the germline V gene. The CDR3 is 15 residues long. Here the CDR3 reads CASSQDSGGATEAFF. The CDR3 region has the DNA TGTGCCAGCAGCCAAGATTCAGGCGGGGCAACTGAAGCTTTCTTT.

J is TRBJ2-7 and V is TRBV10-3; 11 bases fit TRBD1. The V and J ends lost 6 bases and 7 bases, in that order; junction bases with no gene match: 5. The CDR3 length is 13 residues. CDR1 is ENHRY, CDR2 SYGVKD, per germline. The CDR3 loop is CAISSGQGEEQYF. The CDR3, as DNA: TGTGCCATCAGCTCGGGACAGGGGGAAGAGCAGTACTTC.

This CDR3 reads CASSERLVAFF. The CDR3 nucleotides read TGTGCCAGCAGTGAACGATTGGTTGCTTTCTTT. V is TRBV6-1 and J is TRBJ1-1; D uncertain. V gave up 2 bases and J gave up 11 bases, with 9 bases separating them. The CDR3 loop spans 11 amino acids. Germline V gene sequence: CDR1 MNHNS, CDR2 SASEGT.

Remarks on this clone: At one of its ends the junction is not consistent with the germline gene, which may arise from a read error. The V call is TRBV19, the J call TRBJ2-2; a possible D gene is TRBD1 (5 bases). From germline, CDR1 is LNHDA and CDR2 SQIVND (reference sequence). This CDR3 has 16 amino acids. The CDR3 nucleotides are TGTGCCAGTAGTATCCTGGGGCAGGAGAACGCCGGGGAGCTGTTTTTT. As protein: CASSILGQENAGELFF.

The gene calls are TRBV27 and TRBJ2-3, with 7 bases aligning to TRBD2. The trim removed 5 bases at V and 2 bases at J, leaving 10 bases unmatched. The CDR3 consists of 16 residues. Germline values: CDR1 MNHEY, CDR2 SMNVEV (reference sequence). The CDR3, as DNA: TGTGCCAGCAGTGTACTGACTAGCAGTTTCACAGATACGCAGTATTTT. Encoded protein: CASSVLTSSFTDTQYF.

This sequence joins TRBV11-3 and TRBJ1-3; D is ambiguous. CDR3 size: 18 residues. V lost 5 bases and J 0 bases, leaving 20 bases between the germline ends. Germline CDR1 is SGHNT and CDR2 is YENEEA. CDR3 DNA: TGTGCCAGCAGCCCCGAGAGCCAGACCACCTTCTCTGGAAACACCATATATTTT. Encoded protein: CASSPESQTTFSGNTIYF. Looking up the rest from reference TRBV11-3 and TRBJ1-3 gives the full variable domain: EAGVVQSPRYKIIEKKQPVAFWCNPISGHNTLYWYLQNLGQGPELLIRYENEEAVDDSQLPKDRFSAERLKGVDSTLKIQPAELGDSAVYLCASSPESQTTFSGNTIYFGEGSWLTVV.

V usage is TRBV6-1 and J usage is TRBJ2-7; D gene ambiguous. The CDR3 sequence is 12 residues long. Germline V gene data show CDR1 as MNHNS and CDR2 as SASEGT. The V end lost 2 bases, the J end lost 2 bases, and 4 bases lay between the germline ends. The DNA for the CDR3 is TGTGCCAGCAGTGAAACCACCTACGAGCAGTACTTC. As protein: CASSETTYEQYF.